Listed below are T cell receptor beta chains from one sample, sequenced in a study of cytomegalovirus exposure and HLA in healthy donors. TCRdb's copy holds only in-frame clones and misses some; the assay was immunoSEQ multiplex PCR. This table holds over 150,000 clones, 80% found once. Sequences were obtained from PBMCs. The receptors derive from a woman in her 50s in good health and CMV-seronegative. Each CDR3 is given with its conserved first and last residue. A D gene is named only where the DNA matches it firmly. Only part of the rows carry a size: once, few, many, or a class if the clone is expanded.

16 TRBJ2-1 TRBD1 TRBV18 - TGTGCCAGCTCAGCGACAGGGGTGAACTCCTACAATGAGCAGTTCTTC CASSATGVNSYNEQFF
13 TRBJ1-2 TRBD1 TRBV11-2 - TGTGCCAGCAGCCCCGGGACAGGGTATGGCTACACCTTC CASSPGTGYGYTF
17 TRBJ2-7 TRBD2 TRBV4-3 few TGCGCCAGCAGCCAAGATTTAGCGGGGGGACCCTCCTACGAGCAGTACTTC CASSQDLAGGPSYEQYF
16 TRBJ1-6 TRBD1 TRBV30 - TGTGCCTGGAGAAGCCCGGGACAGCTCTATAATTCACCCCTCCACTTT CAWRSPGQLYNSPLHF
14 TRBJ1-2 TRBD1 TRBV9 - TGTGCCAGCAGCGTAGGGGCAGGGGGCTATGGCTACACCTTC CASSVGAGGYGYTF
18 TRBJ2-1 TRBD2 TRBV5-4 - TGTGCCAGCACCCCGAGGACTAGCGGGAGGGGGGCCTACAATGAGCAGTTCTTC CASTPRTSGRGAYNEQFF
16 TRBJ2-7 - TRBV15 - TGTGCCACCAGCAGAGTGACGAGCGGCCCGTTCTACGAGCAGTACTTC CATSRVTSGPFYEQYF
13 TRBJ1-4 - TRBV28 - TGTGCCAGCAGAGGGACACCGAATGAAAAACTGTTTTTT CASRGTPNEKLFF
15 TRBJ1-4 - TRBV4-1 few TGCGCCAGCAGCCCATATACTACAACTAATGAAAAACTGTTTTTT CASSPYTTTNEKLFF
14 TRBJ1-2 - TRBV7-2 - TGTGCCAGCAGCTCCATGGGCCTAAACTATGGCTACACCTTC CASSSMGLNYGYTF
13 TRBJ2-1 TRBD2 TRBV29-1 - TGCAGCGCTTGCCGGGACTACAATAATGAGCAGTTCTTC CSACRDYNNEQFF
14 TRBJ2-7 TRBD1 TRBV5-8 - TGTGCCAGCTCTCCCGGGACAGGAGTCTACGAGCAGTACTTC CASSPGTGVYEQYF
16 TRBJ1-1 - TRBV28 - TGTGCCAGCAGTCCCCCGTACAGGGCATTAAAGGGTGAAGCTTTCTTT CASSPPYRALKGEAFF
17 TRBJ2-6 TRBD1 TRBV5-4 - TGTGCCAGCAGCTCCGGGACAGGGTTGTCTGGGGCCAACGTCCTGACTTTC CASSSGTGLSGANVLTF
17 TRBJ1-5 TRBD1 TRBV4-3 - TGCGCCAGCAGCCAAGATACAGGGGGCGGGAGCAATCAGCCCCAGCATTTT CASSQDTGGGSNQPQHF
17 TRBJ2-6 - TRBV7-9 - TGTGCCAGCAGCCCCCTTCGAACGCAGTCTGGGGCCAACGTCCTGACTTTC CASSPLRTQSGANVLTF
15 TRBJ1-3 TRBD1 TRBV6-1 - TGTGCCAGCAGTGACCGGGACAGGTGGAGGAACACCATATATTTT CASSDRDRWRNTIYF
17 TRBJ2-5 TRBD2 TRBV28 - TGTGCCAGCAGAATAAACAGTATGGGGGGGACCCCAGAGACCCAGTACTTC CASRINSMGGTPETQYF
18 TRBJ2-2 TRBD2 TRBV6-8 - TGTGCCAGCAGTTACACGACGACTAGCGGGGCCAACACCGGGGAGCTGTTTTTT CASSYTTTSGANTGELFF
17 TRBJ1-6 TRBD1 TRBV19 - TGTGCCAGTAGTAGATCGGGGACAGGCGGTTATAATTCACCCCTCCACTTT CASSRSGTGGYNSPLHF
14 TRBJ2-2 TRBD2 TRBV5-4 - TGTGCCAGCAGCCCCGGACTAGCAGTCGGGGAGCTGTTTTTT CASSPGLAVGELFF
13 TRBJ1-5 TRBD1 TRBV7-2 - TGTGCCAGCAGTTGGGACAGGGGCCAGCCCCAGCATTTT CASSWDRGQPQHF
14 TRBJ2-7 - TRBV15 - TGTGCCACCAGCAGACGGAGGACAGACACCGAGCAGTACTTC CATSRRRTDTEQYF
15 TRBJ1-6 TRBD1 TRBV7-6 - TGTGCCAGCAGCAGGTTTCCGGGACAGAGTTCACCCCTCCACTTT CASSRFPGQSSPLHF
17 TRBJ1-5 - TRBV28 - TGTGCCAGCAGTACATTATGGGGGGGGACGGGGGATCAGCCCCAGCATTTT CASSTLWGGTGDQPQHF
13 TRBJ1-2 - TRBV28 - TGTGCCAGCAGTTTTGGCCCACAGGGAGGCTACACCTTC CASSFGPQGGYTF
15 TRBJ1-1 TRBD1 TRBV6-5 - TGTGCCAGCAGTTACACCTCCCAGGGGGCCACTGAAGCTTTCTTT CASSYTSQGATEAFF
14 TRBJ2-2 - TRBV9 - TGTGCCAGCAGAGGGGCGGGAACCACCGGGGAGCTGTTTTTT CASRGAGTTGELFF
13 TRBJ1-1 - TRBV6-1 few TGTGCCAGCAGTGAAGTAGCTGCCCTTGAAGCTTTCTTT CASSEVAALEAFF
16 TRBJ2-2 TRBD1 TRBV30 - TGTGCCTGGGCTGGAATCCGGGACAGGGACACCGGGGAGCTGTTTTTT CAWAGIRDRDTGELFF
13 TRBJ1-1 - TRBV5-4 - TGTGCCAGCAGCCCCCAGGCGAACACTGAAGCTTTCTTT CASSPQANTEAFF
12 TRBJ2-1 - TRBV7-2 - TGTGCCAGCAGCTTCGGTAACAATGAGCAGTTCTTC CASSFGNNEQFF
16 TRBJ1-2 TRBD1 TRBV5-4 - TGTGCCAGCAGCCAAGTGACAGGGAAACTGGCGGATGGCTACACCTTC CASSQVTGKLADGYTF
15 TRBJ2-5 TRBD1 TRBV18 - TGTGCCAGCTCACCAACCCTGCAGGGGGCAGAGACCCAGTACTTC CASSPTLQGAETQYF
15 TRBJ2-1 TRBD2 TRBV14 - TGTGCCAGCAGCTTTACTAGCGTCCCCTACAATGAGCAGTTCTTC CASSFTSVPYNEQFF
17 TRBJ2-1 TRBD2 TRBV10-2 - TGCGCCAGCAGGGGAGGGACCAACATCGAAATCCCTGATGAGCAGTTCTTC CASRGGTNIEIPDEQFF
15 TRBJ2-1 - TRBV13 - TGTGCCAGCAGCTTAGACACGGACACTTACAATGAGCAGTTCTTC CASSLDTDTYNEQFF
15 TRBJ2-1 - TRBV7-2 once TGTGCCAGCAGCTTAGTAGCGTCCAACTACAATGAGCAGTTCTTC CASSLVASNYNEQFF
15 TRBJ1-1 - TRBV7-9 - TGTGCCAGCAGCCCAGAGTCCAGGGGGAACACTGAAGCTTTCTTT CASSPESRGNTEAFF
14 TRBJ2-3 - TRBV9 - TGTGCCAGCAGCGTAGCGAGGATTACAGATACGCAGTATTTT CASSVARITDTQYF
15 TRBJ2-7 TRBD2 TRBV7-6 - TGTGCCAGCAGCTCGAGCGGGAGCGGCTCCTACGAGCAGTACTTC CASSSSGSGSYEQYF
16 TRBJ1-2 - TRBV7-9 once TGTGCCAGCAGCCAATTGTCTTCTGTGAGTAACTATGGCTACACCTTC CASSQLSSVSNYGYTF
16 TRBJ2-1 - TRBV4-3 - TGCGCCAGCAGCCAAGGACAGGTCCTAATTAACAATGAGCAGTTCTTC CASSQGQVLINNEQFF
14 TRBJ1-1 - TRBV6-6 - TGTGCCAGCAGTTTATACAGGGTAGGAACTGAAGCTTTCTTT CASSLYRVGTEAFF
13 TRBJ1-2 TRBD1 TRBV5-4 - TGTGCCAGCAGCCCCCCTACAGGGGATGGCTACACCTTC CASSPPTGDGYTF